Given below is one T cell receptor (beta chain) in context. This record comes from a study of blood T cell repertoires in COVID-19. The germline V gene encodes CDR1 SGHNT and CDR2 YENEEA. V shed 1 base and J 2 bases; nucleotides not matched to a gene: 12. The CDR3 is 18 amino acids. Original analysis: Amplification of reference gene primers was used by the study to estimate nucleated cell counts. Libraries were prepared by immunoSEQ multiplex PCR; TCRdb keeps only in-frame clonotypes and omits some of them. For V, J and clone size, that table is used; D and trimming come from the DNA. Here the sample spans roughly 380,000 clones, approximately 90% being singletons.

The sample was peripheral blood. V usage is TRBV11-3 and J usage is TRBJ2-7; 9 nucleotides line up with TRBD1. This sequence originates from a woman aged 40-49 years with COVID-19, enrolled during active disease. In DNA, the CDR3 is TGTGCCAGCAGCTTAGCCGTCTACTTGGGACAGGGCGCCTACGAGCAGTACTTC. Encoded protein: CASSLAVYLGQGAYEQYF.